This T cell receptor (beta chain) emerged from a study of cytomegalovirus exposure and HLA in healthy donors. J was trimmed by 2 bases and V by 5 bases; bases with no gene match: 6. Germline V gene sequence: CDR1 MNHEY, CDR2 SMNVEV (reference sequence). This CDR3 contains 17 residues. Whole-study findings and limits: The study found most TCR sequences rare, yet found some public TCRs in many donors. Among the CMV-associated chains, three were confirmed in vitro as specific for CMV antigens.

Some clones are missing from TCRdb's copy, which holds only in-frame ones; the method was immunoSEQ multiplex PCR. There are roughly 150,000 clones in the sample; 95% to 96% occur only once, and around 0.9% lies in the top ten. Details on this clone: What it recognizes is unknown.

The donors belonged to the roughly 120-subject validation cohort, separate from the approximately 700-subject first cohort. This chain connects TRBV27 to TRBJ2-2; 12 bases align to TRBD2. The TCR was taken from a woman younger than 30 in good health and CMV-seronegative. The sample consisted of PBMCs. The CDR3 reads CASSARTSGANTGELFF. CDR3 nucleotide sequence: TGTGCCAGCAGTGCTCGGACTAGCGGGGCCAACACCGGGGAGCTGTTTTTT.